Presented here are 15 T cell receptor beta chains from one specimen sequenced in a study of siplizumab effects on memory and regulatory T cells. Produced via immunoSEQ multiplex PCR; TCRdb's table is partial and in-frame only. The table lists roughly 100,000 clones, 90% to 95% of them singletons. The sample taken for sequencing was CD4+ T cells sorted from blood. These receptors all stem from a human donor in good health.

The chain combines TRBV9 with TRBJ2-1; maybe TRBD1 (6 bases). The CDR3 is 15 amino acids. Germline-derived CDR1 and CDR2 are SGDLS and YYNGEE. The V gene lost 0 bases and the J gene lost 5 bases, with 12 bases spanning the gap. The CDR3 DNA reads TGTGCCAGCAGCGTAGTAGGGGGTATGGACAATGAGCAGTTCTTC. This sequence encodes CASSVVGGMDNEQFF.

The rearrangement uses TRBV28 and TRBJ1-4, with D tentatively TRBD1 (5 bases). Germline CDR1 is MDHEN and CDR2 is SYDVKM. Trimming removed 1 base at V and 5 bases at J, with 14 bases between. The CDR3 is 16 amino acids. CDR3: CASSLSVGAGNEKLFF. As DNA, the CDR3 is TGTGCCAGCAGTTTATCCGTAGGGGCAGGGAATGAAAAACTGTTTTTT.

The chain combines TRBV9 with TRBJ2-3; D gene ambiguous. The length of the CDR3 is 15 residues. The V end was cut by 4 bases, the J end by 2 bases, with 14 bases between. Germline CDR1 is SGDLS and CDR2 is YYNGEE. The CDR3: CASSPNEPFTDTQYF. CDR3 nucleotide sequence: TGTGCCAGCAGCCCCAATGAGCCCTTCACAGATACGCAGTATTTT.

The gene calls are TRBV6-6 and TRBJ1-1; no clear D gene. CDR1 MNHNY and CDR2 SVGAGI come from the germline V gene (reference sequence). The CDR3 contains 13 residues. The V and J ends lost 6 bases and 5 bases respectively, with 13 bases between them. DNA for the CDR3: TGTGCCAGCAGCTTACAGATTAGGACTGAAGCTTTCTTT. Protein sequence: CASSLQIRTEAFF.

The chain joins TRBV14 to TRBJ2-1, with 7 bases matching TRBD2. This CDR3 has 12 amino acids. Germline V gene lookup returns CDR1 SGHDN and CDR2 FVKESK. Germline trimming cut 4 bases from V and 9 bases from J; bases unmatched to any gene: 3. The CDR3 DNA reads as TGTGCCAGCAGCCGACTAGCTAGTGAGCAGTTCTTC. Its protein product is CASSRLASEQFF.

CDR3 loop: CASSLVVAENNEQFF. The CDR3 DNA is TGTGCCAGCAGCTTGGTGGTAGCGGAGAACAATGAGCAGTTCTTC. This rearrangement joins TRBV5-4 to TRBJ2-1, with D maybe TRBD2 (6 bases). The CDR3 consists of 15 residues. Between the trimmed V and J ends, which lost 0 bases and 5 bases, there was a span of 12 bases. CDR1 and CDR2 from the germline V gene are SGHNT and YYREEE (reference sequence). Supplemented by reference TRBV5-4 and TRBJ2-1, the full variable domain reads ETGVTQSPTHLIKTRGQQVTLRCSSQSGHNTVSWYQQALGQGPQFIFQYYREEENGRGNFPPRFSGLQFPNYSSELNVNALELDDSALYLCASSLVVAENNEQFFGPGTRLTVL.

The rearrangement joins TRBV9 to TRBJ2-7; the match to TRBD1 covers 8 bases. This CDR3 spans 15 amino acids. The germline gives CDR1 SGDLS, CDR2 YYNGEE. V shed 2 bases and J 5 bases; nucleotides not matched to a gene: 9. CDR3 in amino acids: CASSVRGHRGDEQYF. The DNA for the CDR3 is TGTGCCAGCAGCGTGAGAGGGCACAGGGGGGACGAGCAGTACTTC.

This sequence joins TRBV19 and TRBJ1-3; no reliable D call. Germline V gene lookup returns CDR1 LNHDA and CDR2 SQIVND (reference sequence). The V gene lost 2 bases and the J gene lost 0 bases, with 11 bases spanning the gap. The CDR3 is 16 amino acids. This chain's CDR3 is CASSIRPGGSGNTIYF. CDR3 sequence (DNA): TGTGCCAGTAGTATAAGGCCCGGTGGCTCTGGAAACACCATATATTTT. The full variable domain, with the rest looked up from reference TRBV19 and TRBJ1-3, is DGGITQSPKYLFRKEGQNVTLSCEQNLNHDAMYWYRQDPGQGLRLIYYSQIVNDFQKGDIAEGYSVSREKKESFPLTVTSAQKNPTAFYLCASSIRPGGSGNTIYFGEGSWLTVV.

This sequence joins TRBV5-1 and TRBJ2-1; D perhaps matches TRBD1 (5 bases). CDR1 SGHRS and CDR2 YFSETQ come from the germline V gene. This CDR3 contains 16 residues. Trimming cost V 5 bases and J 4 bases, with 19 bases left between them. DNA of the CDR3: TGCGCCAGCAGTACTGGGTGGGGCCAGGTTTACAATGAGCAGTTCTTC. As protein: CASSTGWGQVYNEQFF.

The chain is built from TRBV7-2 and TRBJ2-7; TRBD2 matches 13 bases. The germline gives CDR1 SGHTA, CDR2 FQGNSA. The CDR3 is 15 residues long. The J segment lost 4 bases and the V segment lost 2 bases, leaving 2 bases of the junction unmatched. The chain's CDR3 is CASSLRTSGSYEQYF. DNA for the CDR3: TGTGCCAGCAGCTTAAGGACTAGCGGGAGTTACGAGCAGTACTTC. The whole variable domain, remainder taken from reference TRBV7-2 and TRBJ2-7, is GAGVSQSPSNKVTEKGKDVELRCDPISGHTALYWYRQSLGQGLEFLIYFQGNSAPDKSGLPSDRFSAERTGGSVSTLTIQRTQQEDSAVYLCASSLRTSGSYEQYFGPGTRLTVT.

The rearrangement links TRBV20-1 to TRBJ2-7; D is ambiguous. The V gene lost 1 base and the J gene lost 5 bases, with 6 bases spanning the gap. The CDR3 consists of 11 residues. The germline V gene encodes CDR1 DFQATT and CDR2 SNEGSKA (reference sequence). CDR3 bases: TGCAGTGCTAGAGGGATTGACGAGCAGTACTTC. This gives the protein CSARGIDEQYF.

For the CDR3, the DNA is TGCGCCAGCAGCCTGGGGAATTCACCCCTCCACTTT. This encodes CASSLGNSPLHF. The chain links TRBV10-1 to TRBJ1-6; no firm D call. The CDR3 has 12 residues. CDR1 is WNHNN, CDR2 SYGVQD, per germline (reference sequence). With 6 bases removed from V and 7 bases from J, the gap between germline ends came to 7 bases.

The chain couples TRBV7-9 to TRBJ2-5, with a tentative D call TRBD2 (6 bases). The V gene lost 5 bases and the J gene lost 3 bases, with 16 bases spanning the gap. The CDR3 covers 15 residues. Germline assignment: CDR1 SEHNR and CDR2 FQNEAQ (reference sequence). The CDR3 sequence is CASSPFGLTEETQYF. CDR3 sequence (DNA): TGTGCCAGCAGCCCCTTTGGACTAACCGAAGAGACCCAGTACTTC.

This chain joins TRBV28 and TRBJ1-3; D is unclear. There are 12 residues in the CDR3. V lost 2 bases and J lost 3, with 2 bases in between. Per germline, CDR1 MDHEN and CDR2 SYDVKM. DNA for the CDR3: TGTGCCAGCAGTTTAGTTGGAAACACCATATATTTT. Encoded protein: CASSLVGNTIYF.

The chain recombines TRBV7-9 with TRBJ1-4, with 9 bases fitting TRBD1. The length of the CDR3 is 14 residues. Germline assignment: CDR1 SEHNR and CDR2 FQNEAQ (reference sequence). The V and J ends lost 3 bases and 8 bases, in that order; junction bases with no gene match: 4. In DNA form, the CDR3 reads TGTGCCAGCAGCTTGGGACAGGGAGCCGAAAAACTGTTTTTT. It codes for CASSLGQGAEKLFF.